One and the same sample provided the 5 T cell receptor beta chains below, sequenced in a study of human T cells and chemical hapten exposure. Time point meaning: pre-sensitization, week 0. The treatment: therapeutic diphenylcyclopropenone sensitization with weekly scalp DPC. TCRdb redid the calling of the RACE reads with MiXCR, one entry per CDR3 protein. The sample gives roughly 110,000 distinct CDR3 sequences, around 12% of which show up once; over 1.5% is in the top ten. Sequencing used whole blood, obtained in connection with sensitization to the hapten diphenylcyclopropenone (DPC). These receptors came from a woman in her forties or fifties with alopecia areata. Some clones in this sample may be carry-over from other donors' samples.

The J gene is TRBJ1-1, the V gene TRBV5-1, with D unclear. The germline V and J ends were trimmed by 0 bases and 1 base, with 7 bases remaining between them. The CDR3 length is 14 residues. Germline V gene data show CDR1 as SGHRS and CDR2 as YFSETQ. CDR3 nucleotides: TGCGCCAGCAGCTTGGTCGTGGAGAACACTGAAGCTTTCTTT. Residues: CASSLVVENTEAFF.

The chain is built from TRBV18 and TRBJ2-1; TRBD2 matches 12 bases. The CDR3 loop spans 14 amino acids. The germline V gene has CDR1 KGHSH and CDR2 LQKENI. The V and J ends lost 4 bases and 5 bases, in that order; junction bases with no gene match: 0. The chain's CDR3 is CASSRLAGDNEQFF. As DNA, the CDR3 is TGTGCCAGCTCACGACTAGCGGGAGACAATGAGCAGTTCTTC.

This clonotype came up many times. The chain recombines TRBV19 with TRBJ2-7; D is tentatively TRBD1 or TRBD2 (5 bases each). Germline V lookup: CDR1 LNHDA, CDR2 SQIVND (reference sequence). V was shortened by 6 bases and J by 7 bases, with 10 bases between the two germline ends. The length of the CDR3 is 11 residues. The CDR3: CASSHWGEQYF. DNA for the CDR3: TGTGCCAGTAGCCACTGGGGGGAGCAGTACTTC.

This chain joins TRBV7-2 and TRBJ1-5; D possibly corresponds to TRBD1 (6 bases). The CDR3 consists of 16 residues. The germline V gene has CDR1 SGHTA and CDR2 FQGNSA. V lost 0 bases and J lost 1, with 10 bases in between. CDR3 DNA: TGTGCCAGCAGCTTAGCTGGCAGGGGAAGCAATCAGCCCCAGCATTTT. Its protein product is CASSLAGRGSNQPQHF.

There are many counts of this clonotype. In nucleotides, the CDR3 is TGTGCCAGCAGCTCCCGGGTCGGTGGGGGGGCGAACACCGGGGAGCTGTTTTTT. Translating gives CASSSRVGGGANTGELFF. This chain connects TRBV7-2 to TRBJ2-2; 7 positions agree with TRBD2. Germline V gene data show CDR1 as SGHTA and CDR2 as FQGNSA. V lost 4 bases to trimming and J lost 0 bases; unmatched junction nucleotides: 11. The CDR3 contains 18 residues.